This T cell receptor beta chain was retrieved from a study of blood T cell repertoires in COVID-19. V gave up 6 bases and J gave up 3 bases; unmatched junction bases: 10. Germline V gene data show CDR1 as LNHDA and CDR2 as SQIVND (reference sequence). The CDR3 consists of 15 residues. Original handling: Amplification of reference gene primers provided the estimated nucleated cell counts. The method was immunoSEQ multiplex PCR; TCRdb's version includes in-frame clones alone and lacks a portion of them. That table gives V, J and clone size, and the DNA gave D and trimming. The top ten hold approximately 38% of the sample, which has 140,000 to 150,000 clones, less than 90% seen once.

Specimen: peripheral blood. The sequence derives from a human donor in a cohort sampled during active COVID-19. The rearrangement uses TRBV19 and TRBJ2-5, with 7 bases fitting TRBD1. The CDR3 DNA follows: TGTGCCAGTAGGAGAGGGCCCGGGACAGAAGAGACCCAGTACTTC. It encodes CASRRGPGTEETQYF.